This TCR beta chain was captured in a study of T cell clonotyping in hematopoietic cell transplantation. This table comes from immunoSEQ multiplex PCR, and its TCRdb copy is limited to in-frame clones, with some not included. Counted here are 15,000 to 20,000 clones, 86% occurring once; the ten biggest clones make up about 8.4%. Study outcomes and limitations: After transplant, recipient diversity fell while pathologically expanded clonotypes grew through day 180. Cells were unsorted, so CD4 and CD8 contributions were not separated.

The CDR3 runs to 11 residues. Germline V lookup: CDR1 WNHNN, CDR2 SYGVQD (reference sequence). Trimming removed 7 bases from V and 4 bases from J, with 7 bases in between. With regard to this clone: Antigen: not known.

As for time point: recipient sample about 28 days before transplant, after cytoreduction. This specimen consisted of peripheral blood mononuclear cells, obtained before stem cell transplant. The chain is built from TRBV10-1 and TRBJ2-5; no clear D gene. This TCR came from a man in his forties or fifties with acute myeloid leukemia. Some clones in this sample may be carry-over from other donors' samples. The CDR3 loop reads CASINRETQYF. In DNA form, the CDR3 reads TGCGCCAGCATTAACAGAGAGACCCAGTACTTC.